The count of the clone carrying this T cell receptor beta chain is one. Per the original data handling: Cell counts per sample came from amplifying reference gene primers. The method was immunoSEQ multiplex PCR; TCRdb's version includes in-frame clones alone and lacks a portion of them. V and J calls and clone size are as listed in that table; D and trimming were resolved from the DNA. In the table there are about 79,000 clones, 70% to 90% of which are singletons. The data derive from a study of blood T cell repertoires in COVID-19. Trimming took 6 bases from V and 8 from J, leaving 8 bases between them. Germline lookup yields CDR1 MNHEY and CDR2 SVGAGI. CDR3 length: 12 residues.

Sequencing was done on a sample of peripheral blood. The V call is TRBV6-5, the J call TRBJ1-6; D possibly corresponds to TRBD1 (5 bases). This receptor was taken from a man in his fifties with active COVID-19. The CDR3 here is CASSPGYSPLHF. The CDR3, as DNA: TGTGCCAGCAGCCCAGGGTATTCACCCCTCCACTTT.